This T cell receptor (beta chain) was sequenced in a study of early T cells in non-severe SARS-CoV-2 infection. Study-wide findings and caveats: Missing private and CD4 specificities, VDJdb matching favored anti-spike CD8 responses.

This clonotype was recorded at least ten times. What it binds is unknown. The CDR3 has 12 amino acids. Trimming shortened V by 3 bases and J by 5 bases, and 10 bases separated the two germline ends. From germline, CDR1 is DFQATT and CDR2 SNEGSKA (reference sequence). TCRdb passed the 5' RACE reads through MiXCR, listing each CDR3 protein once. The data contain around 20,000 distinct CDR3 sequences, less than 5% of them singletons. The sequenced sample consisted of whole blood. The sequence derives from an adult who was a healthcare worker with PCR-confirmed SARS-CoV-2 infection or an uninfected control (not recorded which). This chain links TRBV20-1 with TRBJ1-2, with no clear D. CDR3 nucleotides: TGCAGTGCTAGGGACGGCTCATATGGCTACACCTTC. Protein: CSARDGSYGYTF.